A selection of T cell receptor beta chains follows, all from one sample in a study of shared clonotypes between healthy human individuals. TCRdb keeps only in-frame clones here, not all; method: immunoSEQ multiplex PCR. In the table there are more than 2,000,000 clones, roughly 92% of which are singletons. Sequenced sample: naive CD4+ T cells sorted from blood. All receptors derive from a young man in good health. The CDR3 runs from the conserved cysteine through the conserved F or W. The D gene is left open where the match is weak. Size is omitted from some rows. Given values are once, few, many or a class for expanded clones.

CDR3 DNA: TGTGCCAGCAGTGAAGGAAGGGGGCGAACTGAAAAACTGTTTTTT
CDR3 protein: CASSEGRGRTEKLFF
clone size: NA
V gene: TRBV2
D gene: TRBD1
J gene: TRBJ1-4

CDR3 DNA: TGTGCCAGCAGCTTGGAGAGGATCACCTCCGCCTATGGCTACACCTTC
CDR3 protein: CASSLERITSAYGYTF
clone size: NA
V gene: TRBV5-6
D gene: NA
J gene: TRBJ1-2

CDR3 DNA: TGTGCCACCAGCGGTAGTTTCTGGAGTGAGCAGTTCTTC
CDR3 protein: CATSGSFWSEQFF
clone size: NA
V gene: TRBV15
D gene: NA
J gene: TRBJ2-1

CDR3 DNA: TGTGCCAACACGACAGGGCTTTACACTGAAGCTTTCTTT
CDR3 protein: CANTTGLYTEAFF
clone size: NA
V gene: TRBV2
D gene: TRBD1
J gene: TRBJ1-1

CDR3 DNA: TGTGCCAGCAGCGTAGGTCCGCTAGGGACCACCGGGGAGCTGTTTTTT
CDR3 protein: CASSVGPLGTTGELFF
clone size: NA
V gene: TRBV9
D gene: NA
J gene: TRBJ2-2

CDR3 DNA: TGTGCCAGCAGTACTAGCGGGGGTAGCACAGATACGCAGTATTTT
CDR3 protein: CASSTSGGSTDTQYF
clone size: NA
V gene: TRBV27
D gene: TRBD2
J gene: TRBJ2-3

CDR3 DNA: TGTGCCAGCAGTGAAGGGACAGGTAGCTCCTACAATGAGCAGTTCTTC
CDR3 protein: CASSEGTGSSYNEQFF
clone size: NA
V gene: TRBV6-1
D gene: TRBD1
J gene: TRBJ2-1

CDR3 DNA: TGTGCCAGCAGCTTAAATTTAGCGGGGGCCTTGAACACCGGGGAGCTGTTTTTT
CDR3 protein: CASSLNLAGALNTGELFF
clone size: NA
V gene: TRBV7-3
D gene: TRBD2
J gene: TRBJ2-2

CDR3 DNA: TGTGCCATCAGCAAGACAGGGGCTAATGAAAAACTGTTTTTT
CDR3 protein: CAISKTGANEKLFF
clone size: NA
V gene: TRBV10-3
D gene: TRBD1
J gene: TRBJ1-4

CDR3 DNA: TGCGCCAGCAGCTTCACAGGGATCAAGGAGGTCCAGTACTTC
CDR3 protein: CASSFTGIKEVQYF
clone size: NA
V gene: TRBV5-1
D gene: NA
J gene: TRBJ2-5

CDR3 DNA: TGTGCCAGCAGCTTGACGGGGGACCCCTACAATGAGCAGTTCTTC
CDR3 protein: CASSLTGDPYNEQFF
clone size: NA
V gene: TRBV5-5
D gene: NA
J gene: TRBJ2-1

CDR3 DNA: TGTGCCAGCTCAGGGGGACCGCCGAACACCGGGGAGCTGTTTTTT
CDR3 protein: CASSGGPPNTGELFF
clone size: NA
V gene: TRBV18
D gene: NA
J gene: TRBJ2-2

CDR3 DNA: TGTGCCAGCAGTCCCACCGGGACAGTGAACACTGAAGCTTTCTTT
CDR3 protein: CASSPTGTVNTEAFF
clone size: NA
V gene: TRBV6-5
D gene: TRBD1
J gene: TRBJ1-1

CDR3 DNA: TGCGCCAGCAGCCAAGAACCGGGCCTAGCGGGAGGGTTGGGCATTCAGTACTTC
CDR3 protein: CASSQEPGLAGGLGIQYF
clone size: NA
V gene: TRBV4-3
D gene: TRBD2
J gene: TRBJ2-4

CDR3 DNA: TGTGCCATCAGTGAGTCATGGGACAGTACAAATACGCAGTATTTT
CDR3 protein: CAISESWDSTNTQYF
clone size: NA
V gene: TRBV10-3
D gene: TRBD1
J gene: TRBJ2-3

CDR3 DNA: TGTGCCAGTAGTACGCAGGGTGGCATTAACATTCAGTACTTC
CDR3 protein: CASSTQGGINIQYF
clone size: NA
V gene: TRBV19
D gene: NA
J gene: TRBJ2-4

CDR3 DNA: TGTGCCAGCAGGAATGGACTGGCTAACTATGGCTACACCTTC
CDR3 protein: CASRNGLANYGYTF
clone size: NA
V gene: TRBV28
D gene: NA
J gene: TRBJ1-2

CDR3 DNA: TGTGCCAGCACCTTGAGAATTTCCTCCTACAATGAGCAGTTCTTC
CDR3 protein: CASTLRISSYNEQFF
clone size: NA
V gene: TRBV6-6
D gene: NA
J gene: TRBJ2-1

CDR3 DNA: TGTGCCAGCAGCTTCACAGGGACCCTTAATTCACCCCTCCACTTT
CDR3 protein: CASSFTGTLNSPLHF
clone size: NA
V gene: TRBV11-2
D gene: NA
J gene: TRBJ1-6

CDR3 DNA: TGTGCCAGCAGGGGACAGGGGGCTCAAGGCTACACCTTC
CDR3 protein: CASRGQGAQGYTF
clone size: NA
V gene: TRBV27
D gene: TRBD1
J gene: TRBJ1-2

CDR3 DNA: TGTGCCTGGAGTCGTGGCAATCAGCCCCAGCATTTT
CDR3 protein: CAWSRGNQPQHF
clone size: few
V gene: TRBV30
D gene: NA
J gene: TRBJ1-5

CDR3 DNA: TGTGCCAGCAGTTTCAACCCTAGCGGGCCCTACGAGCAGTACTTC
CDR3 protein: CASSFNPSGPYEQYF
clone size: NA
V gene: TRBV27
D gene: TRBD2
J gene: TRBJ2-7

CDR3 DNA: TGTGCCAGCTCAGACTCCTGGGGTACGGACACTGAAGCTTTCTTT
CDR3 protein: CASSDSWGTDTEAFF
clone size: NA
V gene: TRBV18
D gene: NA
J gene: TRBJ1-1

CDR3 DNA: TGTGCCATCAGTGAGTCGTATAGGGACTATTCCTACGAGCAGTACTTC
CDR3 protein: CAISESYRDYSYEQYF
clone size: NA
V gene: TRBV10-3
D gene: TRBD2
J gene: TRBJ2-7

CDR3 DNA: TGTGCCAGCAGCTTAAGTACGGGGCCGAGACTCACAGATACGCAGTATTTT
CDR3 protein: CASSLSTGPRLTDTQYF
clone size: NA
V gene: TRBV7-9
D gene: NA
J gene: TRBJ2-3

CDR3 DNA: TGTGCCAGCCGCATCGGGGGGGCCCTTGAGACCCAGTACTTC
CDR3 protein: CASRIGGALETQYF
clone size: NA
V gene: TRBV7-2
D gene: TRBD2
J gene: TRBJ2-5